This T cell receptor beta chain is from a study of blood T cell repertoires in COVID-19. This clone appeared a few times. The conserved closing phenylalanine or tryptophan is absent in this CDR3, likely reflecting a read error. It is unclear where the CDR3 begins or ends on the DNA, so no DNA is shown, and the CDR3 is as TCRdb lists it. The CDR3 comprises 10 residues, both ends counted. Germline V lookup: CDR1 SGHKS, CDR2 YYEKEE (reference sequence). TCRdb's copy holds only in-frame clones and misses some; the assay was immunoSEQ multiplex PCR. This table holds fewer than 250,000 clones, 80% to 90% found once.

Sequencing was performed on peripheral blood. The receptor was derived from a man in his forties or fifties with acute or convalescent COVID-19. The J gene is TRBJ1-2, the V gene TRBV5-5. This chain's CDR3 is CASSLGPLAV.